The 20 T cell receptor beta chains below were found in one sample sequenced in a study of cytomegalovirus exposure and HLA in healthy donors. The primer mix had 60 Vbeta and 13 Jbeta primers. The repertoire was sequenced with immunoSEQ multiplex PCR; TCRdb's copy has only in-frame clones and lacks some. This table holds about 150,000 clones, about four fifths found once. The sample was PBMCs. The origin of the receptors is a man aged 18 to 30 in good health and CMV-seronegative.

A remark on this clone: One junction end disagrees with the germline gene, perhaps due to a read error. The identical CDR3 is also encoded by other nucleotide sequences in the sample. The chain couples TRBV9 to TRBJ1-1, with D hard to call. CDR1 is SGDLS and CDR2 is YYNGEE in the germline V gene. The CDR3 is made up of 13 amino acids. In DNA form, the CDR3 reads TGTGCCAGCTGCCGGGGAGTGGGCACTGAAGCTTTCTTC. Protein product: CASCRGVGTEAFF.

This clone was recorded only once. The chain uses TRBV29-1 and TRBJ1-2; D unclear. Germline V gene sequence: CDR1 SQVTM, CDR2 ANQGSEA. The V gene lost 7 bases and the J gene lost 13 bases, with 13 bases spanning the gap. The CDR3 runs to 9 residues. The CDR3 bases are TGCAGCGCTTCTAGCGGGGTCACCTTC. It codes for CSASSGVTF. Full variable domain (remainder filled in from reference TRBV29-1 and TRBJ1-2): SAVISQKPSRDICQRGTSLTIQCQVDSQVTMMFWYRQQPGQSLTLIATANQGSEATYESGFVIDKFPISRPNLTFSTLTVSNMSPEDSSIYLCSASSGVTFGSGTRLTVV.

The chain joins TRBV27 to TRBJ2-3; D might be TRBD1 (5 bases). Trimming stripped 3 bases from V and 3 bases from J, with 13 bases between. Per germline, CDR1 MNHEY and CDR2 SMNVEV (reference sequence). There are 15 residues in the CDR3. The CDR3 nucleotides are TGTGCCAGCAGTTTGAAGGGGCGAACGACAGATACGCAGTATTTT. Its translation is CASSLKGRTTDTQYF.

The chain has TRBV13 and TRBJ1-5; 8 bases fit TRBD1. Germline V gene data show CDR1 as PRHDT and CDR2 as FYEKMQ (reference sequence). J was trimmed by 3 bases and V by 3 bases; bases with no gene match: 1. This CDR3 spans 14 amino acids. CDR3 sequence reads: CASSFRGHNQPQHF. The CDR3 DNA is TGTGCCAGCAGCTTCAGGGGGCACAATCAGCCCCAGCATTTT.

This clone was seen a few times. The rearrangement uses TRBV5-1 and TRBJ1-4; TRBD1 matches 8 bases. This CDR3 has 14 residues. Germline loops: CDR1 SGHRS, CDR2 YFSETQ. J lost 7 bases, V lost 3 bases, and 5 bases had no gene match. The CDR3 coding sequence is TGCGCCAGCAGCTCGACAGGGGATGGTGAAAAACTGTTTTTT. Translation gives CASSSTGDGEKLFF.

V gene TRBV5-1 combines with J gene TRBJ1-5; weak D call: TRBD1 (5 bases). Germline lookup yields CDR1 SGHRS and CDR2 YFSETQ. Trimming stripped 0 bases from V and 6 bases from J, with 19 bases between. The CDR3 sequence is 17 residues long. The CDR3 loop is CASSLVPSDTGIQPQHF. The CDR3 DNA sequence: TGCGCCAGCAGCTTGGTCCCATCGGACACCGGCATTCAGCCCCAGCATTTT.

The chain carries TRBV15 and TRBJ2-1; TRBD1 matches at 9 bases. CDR3 length: 15 amino acids. Germline V gene lookup returns CDR1 LNHNV and CDR2 YYDKDF (reference sequence). V shed 0 bases, J shed 5 bases, and the junction held 2 bases outside the gene matches. CDR3 residues: CATSREGQGHNEQFF. Written as DNA, the CDR3 is TGTGCCACCAGCAGAGAGGGACAGGGACACAATGAGCAGTTCTTC.

This clone was detected only once. The chain recombines TRBV4-1 with TRBJ2-1; perhaps TRBD1 as D (6 bases). This CDR3 spans 14 amino acids. Looked up from germline, CDR1 is MGHRA and CDR2 is YSYEKL. Trimming left V 6 bases short and J 2 bases short, with 11 bases between. CDR3 in amino acids: CASRQGSPYNEQFF. The DNA of the CDR3 is TGCGCCAGCAGACAGGGAAGCCCCTACAATGAGCAGTTCTTC.

The V call is TRBV11-3, the J call TRBJ2-1; TRBD2 agrees at 9 bases. The CDR3 has 14 amino acids. Germline lookup yields CDR1 SGHNT and CDR2 YENEEA. V was clipped by 4 bases and J by 7 bases; unmatched bases: 5. The CDR3 here is CASSWRGGWNEQFF. The CDR3, as DNA: TGTGCCAGCAGCTGGCGGGGGGGCTGGAATGAGCAGTTCTTC.

The chain is built from TRBV4-2 and TRBJ2-1, with 8 positions matching TRBD1. CDR3 length equals 17 residues. Per the germline V gene, CDR1 is LGHNA and CDR2 is YNFKEQ. Germline trimming cut 1 base from V and 2 bases from J; bases unmatched to any gene: 7. This CDR3 reads CASSQGATGGTYNEQFF. The CDR3, as DNA: TGTGCCAGCAGCCAAGGGGCCACAGGGGGAACCTACAATGAGCAGTTCTTC.

Comments on this clone: One end of the junction is discordant with germline, which a read error may explain. V gene TRBV7-9 combines with J gene TRBJ1-3; D uncertain. Looked up from germline, CDR1 is SEHNR and CDR2 is FQNEAQ (reference sequence). The CDR3 loop spans 14 amino acids. CDR3 sequence reads: CASTAGVAGTTIYF. The CDR3 coding sequence is TGTGCCAGCACCGCCGGGGTAGCGGGAACCACCATATATTTT.

In this sample, this clone turned up once. The chain couples TRBV7-8 to TRBJ1-2; 8 nucleotides align to TRBD1. Losses at the gene ends were 5 bases for V and 4 bases for J; bases not matched to a gene: 9. The V gene's germline CDR1 is SGHVS and CDR2 FQNEAQ. The CDR3 is 15 residues long. The CDR3 nucleotides read TGTGCCAGCAGCACTTATGGACAGGGAGGCTATGGCTACACCTTC. Amino acids: CASSTYGQGGYGYTF.

This rearrangement joins TRBV6-1 to TRBJ1-3; weak D call: TRBD1 (5 bases). Trimming cost V 0 bases and J 1 base, with 10 bases left between them. Per the germline V gene, CDR1 is MNHNS and CDR2 is SASEGT. This CDR3 spans 16 amino acids. CDR3 sequence reads: CASSEARGASGNTIYF. CDR3 bases: TGTGCCAGCAGTGAAGCTCGTGGGGCATCTGGAAACACCATATATTTT.

This clone was picked up a small number of times. The rearrangement joins TRBV29-1 to TRBJ2-7; D perhaps matches TRBD2 (6 bases). The CDR3 covers 11 residues. Germline CDR1 reads SQVTM; CDR2 reads ANQGSEA. The CDR3 reads CAGGSSYEQYV. CDR3 in DNA: TGCGCCGGGGGAAGCTCCTACGAGCAGTACGTC.

The V call is TRBV27, the J call TRBJ1-2, with TRBD1 matching over 8 bases. With 8 bases clipped from V and 8 bases from J, the junction kept 13 bases outside the gene matches. Germline lookup yields CDR1 MNHEY and CDR2 SMNVEV (reference sequence). The CDR3 is 14 amino acids. The CDR3 protein is CASRRWTGPYGYTF. Here the CDR3 DNA reads TGTGCCAGCCGACGATGGACAGGGCCGTACGGCTACACCTTC.

V is TRBV5-1 and J is TRBJ1-4; D may be TRBD1 (5 bases). Deletions cut 3 bases from V and 4 bases from J, with 13 bases between. CDR3 length: 15 residues. CDR1 SGHRS and CDR2 YFSETQ come from the germline V gene. The CDR3 here is CASSSEGLLNEKLFF. The CDR3 coding sequence is TGCGCCAGCAGCTCGGAGGGACTGCTTAATGAAAAACTGTTTTTT. The whole variable domain, filled in from reference TRBV5-1 and TRBJ1-4, reads KAGVTQTPRYLIKTRGQQVTLSCSPISGHRSVSWYQQTPGQGLQFLFEYFSETQRNKGNFPGRFSGRQFSNSRSEMNVSTLELGDSALYLCASSSEGLLNEKLFFGSGTQLSVL.

This chain joins TRBV25-1 and TRBJ2-2, with D possibly TRBD1 on 6 matching bases. This CDR3 has 11 residues. Per germline, CDR1 MGHDK and CDR2 SYGVNS. V was clipped by 7 bases and J by 7 bases, with 7 bases between them. CDR3 nucleotide sequence: TGTGCCAGCAAGGGGGTCGGGGAGCTGTTTTTT. This codes for CASKGVGELFF.

This rearrangement joins TRBV4-3 to TRBJ1-3; D is unresolved. CDR1 and CDR2 from the germline V gene are LGHNA and YSLEER. This CDR3 has 15 residues. The V end was cut by 0 bases, the J end by 2 bases, with 8 bases between. Written as DNA, the CDR3 is TGCGCCAGCAGCCAAGATCGGTCCCCTGGAAACACCATATATTTT. Translated, it gives CASSQDRSPGNTIYF.

This sequence joins TRBV11-1 and TRBJ2-5; weak D call: TRBD2 (7 bases). Judging by the DNA end, TRBJ2-7 fits better; the J call may be wrong. The CDR3 length is 14 residues. Germline V gene sequence: CDR1 SGHAT, CDR2 FQDESV (reference sequence). CDR3 in amino acids: CASSFEWGGHEQYF. CDR3 DNA: TGTGCCAGCAGCTTCGAGTGGGGGGGGCACGAGCAGTACTTC.

This rearrangement joins TRBV4-1 to TRBJ1-5; TRBD1 matches 8 bases. This CDR3 has 15 residues. V shed 4 bases, J shed 6 bases, and the junction held 8 bases outside the gene matches. Germline CDR1 and CDR2: MGHRA and YSYEKL. The CDR3 sequence: CASSRLDRGGQPQHF. The CDR3 bases are TGCGCCAGCAGCCGACTAGACAGGGGTGGTCAGCCCCAGCATTTT.